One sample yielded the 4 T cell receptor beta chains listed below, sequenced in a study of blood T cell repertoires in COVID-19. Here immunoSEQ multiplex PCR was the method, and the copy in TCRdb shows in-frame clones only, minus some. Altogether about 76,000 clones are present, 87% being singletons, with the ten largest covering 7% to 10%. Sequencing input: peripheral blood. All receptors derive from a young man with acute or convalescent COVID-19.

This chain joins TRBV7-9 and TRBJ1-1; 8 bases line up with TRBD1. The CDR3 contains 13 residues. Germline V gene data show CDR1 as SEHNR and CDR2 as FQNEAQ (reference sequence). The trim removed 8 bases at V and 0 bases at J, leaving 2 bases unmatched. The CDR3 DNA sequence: TGTGCCAGCGAGGACAGGGTGAACACTGAAGCTTTCTTT. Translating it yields CASEDRVNTEAFF.

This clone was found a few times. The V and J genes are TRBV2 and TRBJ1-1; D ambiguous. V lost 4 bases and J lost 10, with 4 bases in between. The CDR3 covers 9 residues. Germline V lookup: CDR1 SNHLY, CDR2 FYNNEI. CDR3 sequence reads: CASSAGAFF. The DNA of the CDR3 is TGTGCCAGCAGTGCGGGAGCTTTCTTT. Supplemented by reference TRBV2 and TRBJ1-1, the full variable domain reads EPEVTQTPSHQVTQMGQEVILRCVPISNHLYFYWYRQILGQKVEFLVSFYNNEISEKSEIFDDQFSVERPDGSNFTLKIRSTKLEDSAMYFCASSAGAFFGQGTRLTVV.

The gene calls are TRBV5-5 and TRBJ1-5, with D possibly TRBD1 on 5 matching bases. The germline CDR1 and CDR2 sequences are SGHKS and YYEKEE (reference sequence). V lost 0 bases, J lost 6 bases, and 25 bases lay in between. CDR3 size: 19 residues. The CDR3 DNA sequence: TGTGCCAGCAGCTTGGAAGGCGAAGGGGCACTCAGCTCAGGTCAGCCCCAGCATTTT. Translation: CASSLEGEGALSSGQPQHF.

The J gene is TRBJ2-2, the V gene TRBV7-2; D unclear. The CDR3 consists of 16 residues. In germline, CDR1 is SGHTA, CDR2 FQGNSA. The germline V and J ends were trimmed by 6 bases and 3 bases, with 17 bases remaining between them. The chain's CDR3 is CASSPSPPGDTGELFF. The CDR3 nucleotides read TGTGCCAGCAGTCCCTCTCCCCCGGGTGACACCGGGGAGCTGTTTTTT.